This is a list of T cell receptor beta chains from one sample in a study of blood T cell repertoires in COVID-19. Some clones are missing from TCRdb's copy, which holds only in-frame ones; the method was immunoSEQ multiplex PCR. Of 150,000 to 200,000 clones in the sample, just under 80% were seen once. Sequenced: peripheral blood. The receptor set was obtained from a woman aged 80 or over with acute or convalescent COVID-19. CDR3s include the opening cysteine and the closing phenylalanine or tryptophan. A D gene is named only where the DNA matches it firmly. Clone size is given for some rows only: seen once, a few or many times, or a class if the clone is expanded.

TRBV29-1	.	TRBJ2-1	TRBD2	CSVVTSGSLNEQFF	TGCAGCGTGGTGACTAGCGGGAGCCTGAATGAGCAGTTCTTC
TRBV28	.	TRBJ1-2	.	CASSLLARGYTF	TGTGCCAGCAGTTTATTGGCCAGGGGCTACACCTTC
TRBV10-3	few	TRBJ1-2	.	CAISESTGIYGYTF	TGTGCCATCAGTGAGTCGACGGGGATCTATGGCTACACCTTC
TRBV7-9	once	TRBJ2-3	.	CASSLQGRDTQYF	TGTGCCAGCAGCTTACAGGGAAGAGATACGCAGTATTTT
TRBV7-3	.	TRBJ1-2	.	CASSYQGRGYTF	TGTGCCAGCAGCTATCAGGGTAGAGGCTACACCTTC
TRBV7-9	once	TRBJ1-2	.	CASSSGSYGYTF	TGTGCCAGCAGCTCCGGGTCGTATGGCTACACCTTC
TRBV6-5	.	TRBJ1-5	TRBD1	CASGTGGNQPQHF	TGTGCCAGTGGGACAGGGGGCAATCAGCCCCAGCATTTT
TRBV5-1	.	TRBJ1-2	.	CASSPGDLGSSGYTF	TGCGCCAGCAGCCCAGGGGACCTGGGGTCTAGTGGCTACACCTTC
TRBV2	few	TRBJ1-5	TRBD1	CASSRQGEIQPQHF	TGTGCCAGCAGTCGCCAGGGGGAGATTCAGCCCCAGCATTTT
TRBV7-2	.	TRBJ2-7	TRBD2	CASSLGSGDAYEQYF	TGTGCCAGCAGCTTAGGCAGCGGGGATGCCTACGAGCAGTACTTC
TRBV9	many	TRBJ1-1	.	CASSVTMNTEAFF	TGTGCCAGCAGCGTAACTATGAACACTGAAGCTTTCTTT
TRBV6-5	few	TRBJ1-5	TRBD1	CASSRTGLSNQPQHF	TGTGCCAGCAGCCGGACAGGGTTGTCAAATCAGCCCCAGCATTTT
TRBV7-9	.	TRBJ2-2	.	CASSLGGTGDGELFF	TGTGCCAGCAGCTTAGGGGGGACTGGCGACGGGGAGCTGTTTTTT
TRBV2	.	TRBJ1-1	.	CASKQQGMDTEAFF	TGTGCCAGCAAACAACAGGGTATGGACACTGAAGCTTTCTTT
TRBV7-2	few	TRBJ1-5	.	CASSLVWVEEQHF	TGTGCCAGCAGCTTAGTTTGGGTGGAGGAACAGCATTTT
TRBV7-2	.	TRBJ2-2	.	CASSQRNPTGELFF	TGTGCCAGCAGCCAGCGGAACCCTACCGGGGAGCTGTTTTTT
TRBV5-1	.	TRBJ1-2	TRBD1	CASSSTGGNYGYTF	TGCGCCAGCAGCTCGACAGGGGGTAACTATGGCTACACCTTC
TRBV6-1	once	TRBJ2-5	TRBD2	CASSEAPGLAGVWGQETQYF	TGTGCCAGCAGTGAAGCACCGGGACTAGCGGGGGTATGGGGTCAAGAGACCCAGTACTTC
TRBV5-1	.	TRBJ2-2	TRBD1	CASSPWTGATGELFF	TGCGCCAGCAGCCCATGGACAGGGGCTACCGGGGAGCTGTTTTTT
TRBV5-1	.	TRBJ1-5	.	CASSFTGNQPQHF	TGCGCCAGCAGCTTTACAGGGAATCAGCCCCAGCATTTT
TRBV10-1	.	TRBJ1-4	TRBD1	CASSESKTGSEKLFF	TGCGCCAGCAGTGAGTCCAAGACAGGGAGTGAAAAACTGTTTTTT
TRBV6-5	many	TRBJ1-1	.	CASTLQGNTEAFF	TGTGCCAGCACCCTACAGGGGAACACTGAAGCTTTCTTT
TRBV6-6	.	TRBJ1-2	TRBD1	CASSYSLGQGAGGYTF	TGTGCCAGCAGTTACTCCCTTGGACAGGGGGCAGGCGGCTACACCTTC
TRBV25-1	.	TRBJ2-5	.	CASSPGTKETQYF	TGTGCCAGCAGTCCCGGGACAAAAGAGACCCAGTACTTC
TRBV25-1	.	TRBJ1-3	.	CASSEFGGGGFSGNTIYF	TGTGCCAGCAGTGAATTCGGAGGGGGGGGATTCTCTGGAAACACCATATATTTT
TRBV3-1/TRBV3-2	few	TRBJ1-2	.	CASSQGFTGYGYTF	TGTGCCAGCAGCCAAGGGTTTACGGGCTATGGCTACACCTTC
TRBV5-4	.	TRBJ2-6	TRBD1	CASSRRQGNSGANVLTF	TGTGCCAGCAGCCGAAGACAGGGAAACTCTGGGGCCAACGTCCTGACTTTC